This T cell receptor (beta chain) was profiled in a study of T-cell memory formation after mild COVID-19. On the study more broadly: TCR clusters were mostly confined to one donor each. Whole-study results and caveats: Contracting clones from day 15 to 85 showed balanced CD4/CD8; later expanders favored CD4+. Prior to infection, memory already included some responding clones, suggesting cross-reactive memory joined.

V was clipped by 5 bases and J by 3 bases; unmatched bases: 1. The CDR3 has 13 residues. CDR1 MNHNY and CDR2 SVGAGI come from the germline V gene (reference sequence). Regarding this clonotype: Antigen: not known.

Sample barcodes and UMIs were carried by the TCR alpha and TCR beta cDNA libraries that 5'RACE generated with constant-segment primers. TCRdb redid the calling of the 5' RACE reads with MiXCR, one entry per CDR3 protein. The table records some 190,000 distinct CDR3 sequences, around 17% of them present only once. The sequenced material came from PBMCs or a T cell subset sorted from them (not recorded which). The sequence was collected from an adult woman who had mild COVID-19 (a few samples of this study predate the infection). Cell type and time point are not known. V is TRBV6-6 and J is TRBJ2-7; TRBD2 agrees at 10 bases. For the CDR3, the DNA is TGTGCCAGCAGTACTAGCGGGAACTACGAGCAGTACTTC. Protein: CASSTSGNYEQYF.